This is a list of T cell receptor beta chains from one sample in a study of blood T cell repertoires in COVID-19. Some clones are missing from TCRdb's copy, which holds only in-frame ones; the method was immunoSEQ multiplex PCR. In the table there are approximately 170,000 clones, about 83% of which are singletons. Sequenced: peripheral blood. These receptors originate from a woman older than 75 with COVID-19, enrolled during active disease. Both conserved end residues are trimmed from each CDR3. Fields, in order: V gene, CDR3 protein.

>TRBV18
ASSPHVGPYEQY
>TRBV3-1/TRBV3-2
ASSPGRGWANEQF
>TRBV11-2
ASSLTFSRLSSYEQY
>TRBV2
ASSTGTGGTIEQF
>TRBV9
ASSVLGQGNEKLF
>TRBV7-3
ASRSGTSGSTGELF
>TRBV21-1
ASSKEGTSGATQY
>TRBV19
ASSTRTNHGYT
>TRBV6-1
ASSEVPRYEQY
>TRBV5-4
ASSPRDYHSGANVLT
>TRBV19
ASSIAGYGYT
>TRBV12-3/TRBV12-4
ASSMTGDTEAF
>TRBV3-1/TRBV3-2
ASSHAGDYGYT
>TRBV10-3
AIRKGNSPLH
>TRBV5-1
ASSLSGVDYNEQF
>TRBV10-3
AISGTSGRAYTDTQY
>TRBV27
ASTPSLAGAYEQY
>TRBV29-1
SVDVQGDTDTQY
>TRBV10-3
AISEIVGVTSYEQY
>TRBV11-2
ASSSRWRAGGRSDTEAF
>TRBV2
ASIRTKRTDTQY
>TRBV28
ASQFVNTEAF
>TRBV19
ASSRVGSPQNEQF
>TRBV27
ASSLRRQETQY
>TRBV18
ASSPQIPGSGNTIY
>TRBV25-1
ASRLAGGTDTQY
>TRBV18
ASSPRGGTYEQY
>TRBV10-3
AITLTGRGYT
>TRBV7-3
ASSLKYPPRTGELF
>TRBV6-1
ASSEGASGQPQH
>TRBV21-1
ASSKSAGIKGTDTQY
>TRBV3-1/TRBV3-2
ASSQVSGGETQY
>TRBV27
ASSSLRGGKSDTQY
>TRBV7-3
ASSLERASYEQY
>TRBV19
ASSIRSSGNTIY
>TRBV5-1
ASSLLDSSYEQY
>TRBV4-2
ASSQDGGGYNEQF
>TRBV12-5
ASGLGTGGFNTGELF
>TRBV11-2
ASSSGAGGTGANVLT
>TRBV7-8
ASSLIGAGANVLT
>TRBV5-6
ASSFIFRGLDYGYT
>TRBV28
ASRTEVPDTQY
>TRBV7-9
ASSLGLAGGSETQY
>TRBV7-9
ASSLGTGPNEKLF
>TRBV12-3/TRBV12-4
ASSQQGREGYT